Reported below is one TCR beta chain. Its antigen is as yet unknown. The table came from immunoSEQ multiplex PCR; TCRdb's copy has only in-frame clones and leaves some out. The table lists around 19,000 clones, 80% to 90% of them singletons. The record originates from a study of OX40 agonist ivuxolimab in advanced cancers. Overall study findings and caveats: Researchers report that CD8+ T cells had, on average, more expanded clones than CD4+.

This CDR3 is built from 15 residues. Between the trimmed V and J ends, which lost 1 base and 0 bases, there was a span of 10 bases. CDR1 SGHAT and CDR2 FQNNGV come from the germline V gene. The study sampled blood at baseline, cycle 4 day 1, and cycle 7 day 1. The rearrangement joins TRBV11-2 to TRBJ2-7; TRBD1 might be the D (6 bases). This clonotype originated in an adult with an advanced solid tumor such as melanoma, head and neck, liver or kidney cancer. The starting material was CD4+ or CD8+ T cells sorted from blood, obtained in a trial of the OX40 agonist ivuxolimab. CDR3 residues: CASSLGGPSSYEQYF. The CDR3 DNA sequence: TGTGCCAGCAGCTTAGGGGGGCCAAGCTCCTACGAGCAGTACTTC.